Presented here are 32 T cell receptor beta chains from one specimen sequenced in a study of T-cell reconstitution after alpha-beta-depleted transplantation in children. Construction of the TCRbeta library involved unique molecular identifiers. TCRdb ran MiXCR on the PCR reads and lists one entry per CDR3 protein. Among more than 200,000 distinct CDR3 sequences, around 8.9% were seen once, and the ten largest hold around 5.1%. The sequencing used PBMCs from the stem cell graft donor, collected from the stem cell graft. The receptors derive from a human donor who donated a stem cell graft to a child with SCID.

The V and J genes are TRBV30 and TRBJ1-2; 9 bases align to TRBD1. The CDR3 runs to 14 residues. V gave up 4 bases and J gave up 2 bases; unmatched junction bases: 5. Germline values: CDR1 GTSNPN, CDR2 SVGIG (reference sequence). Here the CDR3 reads CAWIPTGGNYGYTF. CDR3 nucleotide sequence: TGTGCCTGGATCCCGACAGGGGGAAACTATGGCTACACCTTC.

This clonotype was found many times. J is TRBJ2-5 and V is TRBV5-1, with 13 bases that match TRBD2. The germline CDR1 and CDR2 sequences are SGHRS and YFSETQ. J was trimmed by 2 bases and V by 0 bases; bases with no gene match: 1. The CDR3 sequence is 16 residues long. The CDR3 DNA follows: TGCGCCAGCAGCTTGGGGACTAGCGGGAGACAAGAGACCCAGTACTTC. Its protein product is CASSLGTSGRQETQYF.

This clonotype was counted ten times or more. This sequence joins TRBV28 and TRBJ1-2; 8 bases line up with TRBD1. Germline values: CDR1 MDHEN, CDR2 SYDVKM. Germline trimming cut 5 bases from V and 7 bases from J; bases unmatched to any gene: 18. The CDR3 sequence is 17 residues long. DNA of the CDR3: TGTGCCAGCAGTAACCAAAATAGGACAGGGAGGATGCGTGGCTACACCTTC. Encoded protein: CASSNQNRTGRMRGYTF.

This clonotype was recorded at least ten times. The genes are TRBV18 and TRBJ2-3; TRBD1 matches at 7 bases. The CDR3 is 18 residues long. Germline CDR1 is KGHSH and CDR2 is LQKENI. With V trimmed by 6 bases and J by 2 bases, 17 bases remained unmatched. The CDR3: CASSRSPGSGGLTDTQYF. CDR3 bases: TGTGCCAGCTCGCGATCCCCCGGGTCAGGGGGTCTCACAGATACGCAGTATTTT.

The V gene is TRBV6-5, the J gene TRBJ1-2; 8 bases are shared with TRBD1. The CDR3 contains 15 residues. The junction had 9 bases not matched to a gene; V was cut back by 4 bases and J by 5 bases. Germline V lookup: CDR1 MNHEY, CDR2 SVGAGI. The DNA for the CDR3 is TGTGCCAGCAGTTTCACAGGGGGAGTTGGGTATGGCTACACCTTC. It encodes CASSFTGGVGYGYTF.

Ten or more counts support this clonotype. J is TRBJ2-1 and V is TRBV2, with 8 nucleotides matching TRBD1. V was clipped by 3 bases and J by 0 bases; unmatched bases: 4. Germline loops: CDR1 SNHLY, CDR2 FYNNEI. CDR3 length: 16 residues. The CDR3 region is CASSEATGGSYNEQFF. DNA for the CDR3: TGTGCCAGCAGTGAGGCTACAGGGGGCTCCTACAATGAGCAGTTCTTC.

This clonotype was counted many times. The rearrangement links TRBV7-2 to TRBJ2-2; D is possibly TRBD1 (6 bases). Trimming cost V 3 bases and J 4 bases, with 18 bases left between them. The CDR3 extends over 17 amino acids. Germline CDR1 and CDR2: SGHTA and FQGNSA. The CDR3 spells CASSFEGAGVSTGELFF. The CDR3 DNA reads TGTGCCAGCAGCTTCGAAGGGGCAGGGGTGAGCACCGGGGAGCTGTTTTTT.

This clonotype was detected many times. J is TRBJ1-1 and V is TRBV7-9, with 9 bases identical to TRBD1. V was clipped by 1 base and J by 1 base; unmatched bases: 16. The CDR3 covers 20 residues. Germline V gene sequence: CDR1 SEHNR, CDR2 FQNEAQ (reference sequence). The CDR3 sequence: CASSLGLRGQGGPQNTEAFF. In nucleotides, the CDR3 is TGTGCCAGCAGCTTAGGGTTGAGGGGACAGGGTGGGCCCCAGAACACTGAAGCTTTCTTT.

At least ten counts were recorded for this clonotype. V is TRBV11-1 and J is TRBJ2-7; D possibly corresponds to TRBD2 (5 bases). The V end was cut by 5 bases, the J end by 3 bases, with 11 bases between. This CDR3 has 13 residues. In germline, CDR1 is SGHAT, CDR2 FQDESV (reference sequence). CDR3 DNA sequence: TGTGCCAGCAGCCCAGCGGCGGTCTACGAGCAGTACTTC. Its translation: CASSPAAVYEQYF. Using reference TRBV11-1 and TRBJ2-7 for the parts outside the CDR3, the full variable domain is EAEVAQSPRYKITEKSQAVAFWCDPISGHATLYWYRQILGQGPELLVQFQDESVVDDSQLPKDRFSAERLKGVDSTLKIQPAELGDSAMYLCASSPAAVYEQYFGPGTRLTVT.

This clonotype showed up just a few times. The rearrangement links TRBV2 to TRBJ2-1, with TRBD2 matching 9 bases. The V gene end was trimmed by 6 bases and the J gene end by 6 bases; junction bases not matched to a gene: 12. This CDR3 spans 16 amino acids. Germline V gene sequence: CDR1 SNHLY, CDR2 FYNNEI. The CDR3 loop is CASSPLGRGGGNEQFF. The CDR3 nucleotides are TGTGCCAGCAGCCCTTTGGGGCGGGGGGGCGGCAATGAGCAGTTCTTC.

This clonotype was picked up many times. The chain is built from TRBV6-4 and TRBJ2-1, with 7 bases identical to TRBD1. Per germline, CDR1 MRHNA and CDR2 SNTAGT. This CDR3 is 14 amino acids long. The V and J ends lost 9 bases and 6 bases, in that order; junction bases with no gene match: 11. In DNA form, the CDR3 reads TGTGCCAGTCGAGACAGGGTCCAAGGCAATGAGCAGTTCTTC. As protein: CASRDRVQGNEQFF.

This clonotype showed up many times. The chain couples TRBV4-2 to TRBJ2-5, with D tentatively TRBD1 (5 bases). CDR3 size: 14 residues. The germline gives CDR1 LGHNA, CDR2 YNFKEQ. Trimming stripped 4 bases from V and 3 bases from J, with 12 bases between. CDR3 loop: CASSPGALEETQYF. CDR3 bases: TGTGCCAGCAGCCCTGGGGCTTTGGAAGAGACCCAGTACTTC.

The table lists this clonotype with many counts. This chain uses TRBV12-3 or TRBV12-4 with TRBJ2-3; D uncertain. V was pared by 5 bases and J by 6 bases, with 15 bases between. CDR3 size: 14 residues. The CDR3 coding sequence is TGTGCCAGCAGTCCTGGCGCCGTCGGGGATACGCAGTATTTT. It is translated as CASSPGAVGDTQYF.

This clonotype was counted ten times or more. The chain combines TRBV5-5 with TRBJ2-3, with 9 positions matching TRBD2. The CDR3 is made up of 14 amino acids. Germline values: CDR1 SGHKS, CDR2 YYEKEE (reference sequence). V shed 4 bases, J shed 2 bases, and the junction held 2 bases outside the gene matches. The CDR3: CASSLAGLTDTQYF. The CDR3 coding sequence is TGTGCCAGCAGCCTAGCGGGGCTCACAGATACGCAGTATTTT.

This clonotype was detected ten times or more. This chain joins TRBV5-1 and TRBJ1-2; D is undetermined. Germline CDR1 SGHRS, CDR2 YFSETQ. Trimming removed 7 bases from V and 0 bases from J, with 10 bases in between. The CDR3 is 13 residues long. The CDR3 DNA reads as TGCGCCAGCCGACTGGGATCTAACTATGGCTACACCTTC. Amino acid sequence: CASRLGSNYGYTF.

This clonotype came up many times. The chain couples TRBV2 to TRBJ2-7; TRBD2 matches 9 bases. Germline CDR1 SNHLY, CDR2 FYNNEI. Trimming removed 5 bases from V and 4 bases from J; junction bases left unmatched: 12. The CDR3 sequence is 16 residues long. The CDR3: CASSRFGGGAGYEQYF. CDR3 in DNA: TGTGCCAGCAGTCGCTTTGGCGGGGGGGCCGGATACGAGCAGTACTTC.

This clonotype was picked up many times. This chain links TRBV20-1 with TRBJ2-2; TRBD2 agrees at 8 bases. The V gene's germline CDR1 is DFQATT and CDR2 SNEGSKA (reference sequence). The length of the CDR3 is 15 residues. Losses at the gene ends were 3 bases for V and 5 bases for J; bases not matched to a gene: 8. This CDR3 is CSARGGLVLTGELFF. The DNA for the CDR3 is TGCAGTGCTAGGGGGGGACTAGTCTTAACCGGGGAGCTGTTTTTT.

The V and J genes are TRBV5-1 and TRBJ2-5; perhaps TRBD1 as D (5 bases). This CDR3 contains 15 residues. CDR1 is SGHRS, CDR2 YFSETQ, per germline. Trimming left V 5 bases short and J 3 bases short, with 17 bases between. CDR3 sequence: CASSSGFTLKETQYF. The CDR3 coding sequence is TGCGCCAGCAGTTCAGGGTTTACACTAAAAGAGACCCAGTACTTC.

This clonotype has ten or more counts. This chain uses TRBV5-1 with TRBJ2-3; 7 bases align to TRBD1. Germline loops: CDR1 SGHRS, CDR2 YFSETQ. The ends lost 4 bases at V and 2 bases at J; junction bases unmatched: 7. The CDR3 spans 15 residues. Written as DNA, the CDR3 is TGCGCCAGCAGCAAACCGGGACAGACCACAGATACGCAGTATTTT. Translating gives CASSKPGQTTDTQYF.

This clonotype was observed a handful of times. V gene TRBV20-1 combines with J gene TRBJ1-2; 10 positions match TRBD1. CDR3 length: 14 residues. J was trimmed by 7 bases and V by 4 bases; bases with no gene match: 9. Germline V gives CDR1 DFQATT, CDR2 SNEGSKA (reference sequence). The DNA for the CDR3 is TGCAGTGCTAATACGGGACAGGGGATCTCTGGCTACACCTTC. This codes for CSANTGQGISGYTF.

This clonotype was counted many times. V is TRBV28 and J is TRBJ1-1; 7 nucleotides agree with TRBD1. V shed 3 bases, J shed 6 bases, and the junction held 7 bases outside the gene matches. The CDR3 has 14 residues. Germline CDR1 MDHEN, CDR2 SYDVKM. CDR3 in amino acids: CASSFQGDGAEAFF. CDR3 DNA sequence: TGTGCCAGCAGTTTTCAGGGGGACGGGGCTGAAGCTTTCTTT.

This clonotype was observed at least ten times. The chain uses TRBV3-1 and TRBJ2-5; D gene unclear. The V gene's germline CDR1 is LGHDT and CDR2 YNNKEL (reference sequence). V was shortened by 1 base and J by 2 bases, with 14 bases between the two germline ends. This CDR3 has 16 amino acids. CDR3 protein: CASSQVVSSTQETQYF. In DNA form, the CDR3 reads TGTGCCAGCAGCCAAGTTGTGTCGTCAACTCAAGAGACCCAGTACTTC.

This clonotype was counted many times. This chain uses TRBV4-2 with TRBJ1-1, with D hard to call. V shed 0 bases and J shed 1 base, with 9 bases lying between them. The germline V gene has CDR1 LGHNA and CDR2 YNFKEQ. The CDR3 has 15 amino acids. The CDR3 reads CASSQDLSENTEAFF. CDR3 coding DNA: TGTGCCAGCAGCCAAGATCTATCAGAGAACACTGAAGCTTTCTTT.

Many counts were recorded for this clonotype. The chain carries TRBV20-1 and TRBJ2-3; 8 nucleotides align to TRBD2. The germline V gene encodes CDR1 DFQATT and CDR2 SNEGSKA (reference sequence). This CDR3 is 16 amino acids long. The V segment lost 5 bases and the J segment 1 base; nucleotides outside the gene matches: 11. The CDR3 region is CSADTTARGGTDTQYF. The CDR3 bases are TGCAGTGCTGATACCACAGCGCGGGGGGGCACAGATACGCAGTATTTT.

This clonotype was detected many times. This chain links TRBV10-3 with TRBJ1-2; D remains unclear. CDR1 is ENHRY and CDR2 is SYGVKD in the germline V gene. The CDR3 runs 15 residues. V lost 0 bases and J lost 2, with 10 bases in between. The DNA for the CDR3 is TGTGCCATCAGTGAGTCGACGGCAGCCAACTATGGCTACACCTTC. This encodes CAISESTAANYGYTF.

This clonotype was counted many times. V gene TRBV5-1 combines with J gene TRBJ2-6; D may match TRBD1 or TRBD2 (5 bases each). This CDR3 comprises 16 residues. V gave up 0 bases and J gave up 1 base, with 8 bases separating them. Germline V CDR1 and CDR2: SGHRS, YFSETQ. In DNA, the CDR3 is TGCGCCAGCAGCTTGGTCGGGGCTTCTGGGGCCAACGTCCTGACTTTC. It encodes CASSLVGASGANVLTF.

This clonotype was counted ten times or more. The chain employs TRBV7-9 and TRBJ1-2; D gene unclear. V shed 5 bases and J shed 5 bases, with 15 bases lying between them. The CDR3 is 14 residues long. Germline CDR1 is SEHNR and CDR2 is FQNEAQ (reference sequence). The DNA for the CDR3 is TGTGCCAGCAGCCCGCCCGGGAGGGCGTATGGCTACACCTTC. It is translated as CASSPPGRAYGYTF.

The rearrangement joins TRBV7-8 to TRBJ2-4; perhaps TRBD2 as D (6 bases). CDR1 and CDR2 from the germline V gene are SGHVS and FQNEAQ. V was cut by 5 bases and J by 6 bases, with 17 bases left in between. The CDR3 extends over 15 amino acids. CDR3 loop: CASSPTSGLINIQYF. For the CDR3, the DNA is TGTGCCAGCAGCCCGACCAGCGGGCTGATAAACATTCAGTACTTC. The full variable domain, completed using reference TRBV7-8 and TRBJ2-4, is GAGVSQSPRYKVAKRGQDVALRCDPISGHVSLFWYQQALGQGPEFLTYFQNEAQLDKSGLPSDRFFAERPEGSVSTLKIQRTQQEDSAVYLCASSPTSGLINIQYFGAGTRLSVL.

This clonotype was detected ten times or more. The CDR3 loop is CASSLGPNRETDTQYF. Written as DNA, the CDR3 is TGCGCCAGCAGCTTGGGACCCAACAGGGAGACCGATACGCAGTATTTT. The V call is TRBV5-1, the J call TRBJ2-3; a possible D gene is TRBD1 (6 bases). The CDR3 loop spans 16 amino acids. Trimming took off 0 bases at V and 6 bases at J, with 17 bases between the two ends. In germline, CDR1 is SGHRS, CDR2 YFSETQ.

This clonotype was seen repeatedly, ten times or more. The CDR3 coding sequence is TGCGCCAGCAGCTTTGGCGGGGTGAACACCGGGGAGCTGTTTTTT. Amino acids: CASSFGGVNTGELFF. The rearrangement uses TRBV5-1 and TRBJ2-2; D is possibly TRBD2 (6 bases). CDR3 size: 15 residues. CDR1 SGHRS and CDR2 YFSETQ come from the germline V gene. The V gene lost 2 bases and the J gene lost 1 base, with 9 bases spanning the gap.

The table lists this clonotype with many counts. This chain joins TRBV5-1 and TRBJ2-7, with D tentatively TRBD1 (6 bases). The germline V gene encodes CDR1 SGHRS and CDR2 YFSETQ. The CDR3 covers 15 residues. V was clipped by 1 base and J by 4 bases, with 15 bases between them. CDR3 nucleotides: TGCGCCAGCAGCTTGAGCCCGGGACACTCTTACGAGCAGTACTTC. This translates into CASSLSPGHSYEQYF. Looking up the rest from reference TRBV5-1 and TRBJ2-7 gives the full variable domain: KAGVTQTPRYLIKTRGQQVTLSCSPISGHRSVSWYQQTPGQGLQFLFEYFSETQRNKGNFPGRFSGRQFSNSRSEMNVSTLELGDSALYLCASSLSPGHSYEQYFGPGTRLTVT.

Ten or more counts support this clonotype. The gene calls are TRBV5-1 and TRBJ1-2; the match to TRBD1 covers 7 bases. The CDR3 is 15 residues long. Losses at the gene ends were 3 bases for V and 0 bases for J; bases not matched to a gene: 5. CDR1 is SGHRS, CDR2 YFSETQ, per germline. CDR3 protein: CASSSGTAANYGYTF. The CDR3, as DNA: TGCGCCAGCAGCTCCGGGACAGCTGCTAACTATGGCTACACCTTC.